The clone carrying this T cell receptor beta chain was observed a handful of times. Its antigen is not known. The gene names here belong to mouse. The read stops 3 residues short of the end of the CDR3; the missing end is completed from the germline J gene. The same CDR3 also results from other DNA sequences found in this sample. This specimen comes from a study of CD8+ T cells in alopecia areata. Study context: Female C3H/HeJ recipients aged about 6-10 weeks got skin from C3H/HeJ graft donors aged roughly 6-13 months that had spontaneous alopecia.

Study-level findings and limits: Scalp specimens additionally yield sequences from normal skin's resident alphabeta T cells. Lesional scalp displayed greater clonality than normal scalp, most notably in alopecia totalis/universalis. It was less clear whether patients shared TCRs than it was in mice, possibly because of HLA.

Cells pooled from cutaneous lymph nodes were sorted on CD4, CD8alpha, NKG2D, NKG2ACE and other markers. Sequencing templates came from extracted RNA that was reverse transcribed into cDNA. Generated by immunoSEQ multiplex PCR, the TCRdb table keeps only in-frame clones and is missing some. Altogether 290,000 or so clones were found in the sample, and no singletons occur. Germline CDR1 reads LGHNA; CDR2 reads YNLKQL (reference sequence). V was trimmed by 6 bases and J by 4 bases, leaving 7 bases between them. This CDR3 is 13 amino acids long. The material sequenced was CD4+ T cells sorted from a lymph node. The chain has TRBV5 and TRBJ1-6; D is undetermined. TRBJ1-6 is sorted into the ORF group, with uncertain function. This TCR was recovered from a C3H/HeJ mouse with alopecia areata. Strain haplotype at MHC: H2-k. CDR3 residues: CASSPTYNSPLYF. The CDR3 bases that were read are TGTGCCAGCAGTCCAACTTATAATTCGCCC.